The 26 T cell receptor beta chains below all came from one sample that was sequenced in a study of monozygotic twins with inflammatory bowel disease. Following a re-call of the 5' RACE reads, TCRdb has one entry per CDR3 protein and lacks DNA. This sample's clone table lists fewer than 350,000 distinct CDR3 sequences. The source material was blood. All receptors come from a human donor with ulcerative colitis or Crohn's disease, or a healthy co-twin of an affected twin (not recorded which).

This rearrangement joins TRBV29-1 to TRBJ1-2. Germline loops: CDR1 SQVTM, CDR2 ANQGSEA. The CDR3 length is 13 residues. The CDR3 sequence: CSVEGQFPSGYTF.

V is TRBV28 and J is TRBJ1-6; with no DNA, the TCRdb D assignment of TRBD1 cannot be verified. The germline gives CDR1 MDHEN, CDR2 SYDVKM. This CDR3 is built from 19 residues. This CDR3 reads CASHLTRDSLSSYNSPLHF.

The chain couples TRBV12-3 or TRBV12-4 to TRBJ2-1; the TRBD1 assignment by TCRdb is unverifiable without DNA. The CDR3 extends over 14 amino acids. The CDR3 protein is CATSPGSSYNEQFF.

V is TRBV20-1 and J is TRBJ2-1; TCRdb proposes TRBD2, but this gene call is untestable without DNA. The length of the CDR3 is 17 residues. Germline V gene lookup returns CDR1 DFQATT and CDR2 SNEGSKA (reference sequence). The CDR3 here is CSAGGVTSGRVGNEQFF.

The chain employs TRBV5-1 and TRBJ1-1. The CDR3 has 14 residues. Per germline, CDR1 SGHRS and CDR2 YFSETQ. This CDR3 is CASSYQNAGTEAFF.

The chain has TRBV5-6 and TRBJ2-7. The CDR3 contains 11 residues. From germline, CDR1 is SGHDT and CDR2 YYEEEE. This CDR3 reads CASSLDSEQYF.

The CDR3 here is CASSRQGGGDTGELFF. The chain uses TRBV9 and TRBJ2-2; lacking DNA, the TRBD1 call made by TCRdb goes unchecked. The CDR3 runs to 16 residues. Germline V lookup: CDR1 SGDLS, CDR2 YYNGEE. The full variable domain, rest sourced from reference TRBV9 and TRBJ2-2, is DSGVTQTPKHLITATGQRVTLRCSPRSGDLSVYWYQQSLDQGLQFLIQYYNGEERAKGNILERFSAQQFPDLHSELNLSSLELGDSALYFCASSRQGGGDTGELFFGEGSRLTVL.

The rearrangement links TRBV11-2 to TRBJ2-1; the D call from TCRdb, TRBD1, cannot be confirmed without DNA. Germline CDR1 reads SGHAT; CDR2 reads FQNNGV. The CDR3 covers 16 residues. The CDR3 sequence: CASSLRGDSSYNEQFF.

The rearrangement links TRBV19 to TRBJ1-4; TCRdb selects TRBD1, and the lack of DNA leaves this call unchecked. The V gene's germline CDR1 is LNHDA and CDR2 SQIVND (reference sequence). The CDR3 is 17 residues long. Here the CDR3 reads CASSTYGQGEIGEKLFF.

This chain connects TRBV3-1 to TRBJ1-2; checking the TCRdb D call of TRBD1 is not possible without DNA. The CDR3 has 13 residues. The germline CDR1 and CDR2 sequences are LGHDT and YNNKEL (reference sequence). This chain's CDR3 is CASSQVVSDGYTF. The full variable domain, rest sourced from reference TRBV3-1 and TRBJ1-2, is DTAVSQTPKYLVTQMGNDKSIKCEQNLGHDTMYWYKQDSKKFLKIMFSYNNKELIINETVPNRFSPKSPDKAHLNLHINSLELGDSAVYFCASSQVVSDGYTFGSGTRLTVV.

CDR3 region: CASSLVGSSSGANVLTF. The V call is TRBV7-2, the J call TRBJ2-6. The CDR3 sequence is 17 residues long. Germline values: CDR1 SGHTA, CDR2 FQGNSA.

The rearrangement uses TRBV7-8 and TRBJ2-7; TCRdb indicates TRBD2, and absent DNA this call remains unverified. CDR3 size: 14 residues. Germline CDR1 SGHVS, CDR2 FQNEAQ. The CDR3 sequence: CASSSGLADYEQYF.

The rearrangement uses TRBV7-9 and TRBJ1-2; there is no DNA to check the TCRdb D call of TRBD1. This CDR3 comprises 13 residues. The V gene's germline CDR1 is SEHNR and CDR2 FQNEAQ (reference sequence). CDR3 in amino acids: CASSFGGGHGYTF.

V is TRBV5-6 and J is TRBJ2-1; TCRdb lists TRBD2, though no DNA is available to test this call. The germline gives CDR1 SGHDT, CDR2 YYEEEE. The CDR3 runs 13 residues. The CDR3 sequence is CASSGTWAGEQFF.

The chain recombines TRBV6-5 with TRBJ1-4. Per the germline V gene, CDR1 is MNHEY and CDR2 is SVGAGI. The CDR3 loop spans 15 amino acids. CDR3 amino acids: CASTYRVATNEKLFF.

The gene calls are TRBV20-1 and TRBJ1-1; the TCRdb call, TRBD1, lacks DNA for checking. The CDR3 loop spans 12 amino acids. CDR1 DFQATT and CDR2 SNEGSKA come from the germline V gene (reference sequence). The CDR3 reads CSANRDSYEAFF.

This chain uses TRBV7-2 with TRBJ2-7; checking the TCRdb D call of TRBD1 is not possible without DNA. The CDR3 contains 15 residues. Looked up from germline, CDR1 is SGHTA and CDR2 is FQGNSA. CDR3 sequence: CASSKDRGPLYEQYF.

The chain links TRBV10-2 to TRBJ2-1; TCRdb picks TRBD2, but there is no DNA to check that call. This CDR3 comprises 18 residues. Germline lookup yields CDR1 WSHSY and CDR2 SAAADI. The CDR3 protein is CASIGLLAGPESYNEQFF.

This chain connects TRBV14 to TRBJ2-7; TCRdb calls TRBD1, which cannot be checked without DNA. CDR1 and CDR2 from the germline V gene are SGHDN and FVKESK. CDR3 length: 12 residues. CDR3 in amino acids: CASSPLGPEQYF.

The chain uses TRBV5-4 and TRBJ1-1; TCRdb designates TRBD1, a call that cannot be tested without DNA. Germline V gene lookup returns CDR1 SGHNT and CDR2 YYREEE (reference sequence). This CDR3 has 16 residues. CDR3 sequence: CASSLDPIGGLTEAFF.

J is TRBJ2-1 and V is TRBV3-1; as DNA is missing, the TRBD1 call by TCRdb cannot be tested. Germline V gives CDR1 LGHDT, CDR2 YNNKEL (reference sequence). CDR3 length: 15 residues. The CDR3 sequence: CASSQGDMTYNEQFF.

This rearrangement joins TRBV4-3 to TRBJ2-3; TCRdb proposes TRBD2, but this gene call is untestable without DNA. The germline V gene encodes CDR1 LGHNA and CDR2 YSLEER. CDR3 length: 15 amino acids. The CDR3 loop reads CASSQDRDYTDTQYF.

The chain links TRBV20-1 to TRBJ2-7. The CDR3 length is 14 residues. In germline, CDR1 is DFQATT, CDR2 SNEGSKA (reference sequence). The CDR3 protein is CSARELGSSYEQYF.

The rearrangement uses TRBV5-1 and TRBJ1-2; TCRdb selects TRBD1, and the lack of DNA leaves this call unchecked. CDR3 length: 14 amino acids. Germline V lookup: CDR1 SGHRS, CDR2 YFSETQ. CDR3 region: CASSLVGQGGGYTF.

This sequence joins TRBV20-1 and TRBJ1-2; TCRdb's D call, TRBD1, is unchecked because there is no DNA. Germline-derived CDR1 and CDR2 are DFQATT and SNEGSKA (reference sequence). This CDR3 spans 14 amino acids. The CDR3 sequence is CSARDSSGTYGYTF.

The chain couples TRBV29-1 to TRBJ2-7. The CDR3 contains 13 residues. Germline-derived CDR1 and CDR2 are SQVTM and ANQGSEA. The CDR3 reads CSVVAGVTYEQYF.